The source of this T cell receptor (beta chain) is a study of blood T cell repertoires in COVID-19. The wider study: PBMCs, B-cell-depleted T cells, or T cells provided the cDNA or gDNA that made up the material.

This CDR3 has 14 residues. V lost 3 bases to trimming and J lost 1 base, with 9 bases between them. Germline V gene lookup returns CDR1 SGHAT and CDR2 FQNNGV. TCRdb keeps only in-frame clones here, not all; method: immunoSEQ multiplex PCR. The sample lists some 100,000 clones, 82% occurring once. The sequencing sample was made of peripheral blood. The V and J genes are TRBV11-2 and TRBJ1-1; D ambiguous. The TCR was taken from a man in his forties or fifties with active or convalescent COVID-19. The CDR3 nucleotides are TGTGCCAGCAGCTTTGTCCAGAAGAACACTGAAGCTTTCTTT. Translation gives CASSFVQKNTEAFF.